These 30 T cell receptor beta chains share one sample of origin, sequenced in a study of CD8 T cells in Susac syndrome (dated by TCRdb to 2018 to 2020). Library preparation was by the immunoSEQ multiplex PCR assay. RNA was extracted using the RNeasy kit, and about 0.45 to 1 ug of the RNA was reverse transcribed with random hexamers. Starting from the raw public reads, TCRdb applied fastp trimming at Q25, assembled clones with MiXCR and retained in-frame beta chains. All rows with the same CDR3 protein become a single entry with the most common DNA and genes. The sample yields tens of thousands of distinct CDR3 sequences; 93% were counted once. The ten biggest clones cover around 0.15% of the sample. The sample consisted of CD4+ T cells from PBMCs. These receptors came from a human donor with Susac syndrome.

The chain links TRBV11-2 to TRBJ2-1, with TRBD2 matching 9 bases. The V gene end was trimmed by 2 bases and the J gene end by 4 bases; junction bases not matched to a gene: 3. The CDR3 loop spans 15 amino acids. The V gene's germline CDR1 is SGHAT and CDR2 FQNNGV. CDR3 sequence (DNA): TGTGCCAGCAGCTTACTAGCGGGGCCGTACAATGAGCAGTTCTTC. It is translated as CASSLLAGPYNEQFF.

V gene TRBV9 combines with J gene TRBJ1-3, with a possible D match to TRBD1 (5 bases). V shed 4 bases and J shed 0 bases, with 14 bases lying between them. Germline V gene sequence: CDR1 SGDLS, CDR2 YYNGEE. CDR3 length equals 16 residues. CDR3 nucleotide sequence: TGTGCCAGCAGCCCCCGTCGGGGCAACTCTGGAAACACCATATATTTT. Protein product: CASSPRRGNSGNTIYF.

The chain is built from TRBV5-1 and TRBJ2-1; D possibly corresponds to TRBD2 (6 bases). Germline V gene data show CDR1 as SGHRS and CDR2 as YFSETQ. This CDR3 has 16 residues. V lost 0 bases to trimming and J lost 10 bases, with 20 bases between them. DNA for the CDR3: TGCGCCAGCAGCTTGGCCTTTGCGGGGCCTACGGGAGAGCAGTTCTTC. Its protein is CASSLAFAGPTGEQFF.

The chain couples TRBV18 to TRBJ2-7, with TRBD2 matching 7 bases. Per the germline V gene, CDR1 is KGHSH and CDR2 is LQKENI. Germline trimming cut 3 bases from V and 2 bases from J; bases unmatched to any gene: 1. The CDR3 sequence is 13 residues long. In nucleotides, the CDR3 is TGTGCCAGCTCACCCGGGACTACCTACGAGCAGTACTTC. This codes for CASSPGTTYEQYF. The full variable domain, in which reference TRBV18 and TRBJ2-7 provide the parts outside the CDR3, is NAGVMQNPRHLVRRRGQEARLRCSPMKGHSHVYWYRQLPEEGLKFMVYLQKENIIDESGMPKERFSAEFPKEGPSILRIQQVVRGDSAAYFCASSPGTTYEQYFGPGTRLTVT.

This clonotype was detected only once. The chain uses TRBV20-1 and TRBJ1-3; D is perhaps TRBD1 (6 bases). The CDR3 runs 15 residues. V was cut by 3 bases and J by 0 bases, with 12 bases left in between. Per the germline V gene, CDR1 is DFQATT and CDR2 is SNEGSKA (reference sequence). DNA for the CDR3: TGCAGTGCTAGGGGTACAGGGCCCTCTGGAAACACCATATATTTT. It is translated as CSARGTGPSGNTIYF.

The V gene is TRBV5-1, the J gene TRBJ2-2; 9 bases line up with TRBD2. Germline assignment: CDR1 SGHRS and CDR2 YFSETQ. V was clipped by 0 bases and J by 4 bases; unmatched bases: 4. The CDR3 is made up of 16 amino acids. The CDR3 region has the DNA TGCGCCAGCAGCTTGGGACTAGCGGACCTCACCGGGGAGCTGTTTTTT. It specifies CASSLGLADLTGELFF.

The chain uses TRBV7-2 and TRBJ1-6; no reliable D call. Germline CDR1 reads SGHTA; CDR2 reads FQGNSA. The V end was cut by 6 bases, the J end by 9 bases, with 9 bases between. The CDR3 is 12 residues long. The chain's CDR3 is CASSRLRSPLHF. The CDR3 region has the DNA TGTGCCAGCAGTCGGCTACGTTCACCCCTCCACTTT. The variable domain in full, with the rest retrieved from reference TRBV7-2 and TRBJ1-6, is GAGVSQSPSNKVTEKGKDVELRCDPISGHTALYWYRQSLGQGLEFLIYFQGNSAPDKSGLPSDRFSAERTGGSVSTLTIQRTQQEDSAVYLCASSRLRSPLHFGNGTRLTVT.

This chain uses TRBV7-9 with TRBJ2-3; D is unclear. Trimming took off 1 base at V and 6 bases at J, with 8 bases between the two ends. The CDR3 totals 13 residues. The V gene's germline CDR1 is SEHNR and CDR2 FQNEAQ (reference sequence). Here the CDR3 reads CASSLDARDTQYF. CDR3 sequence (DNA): TGTGCCAGCAGCTTAGACGCCCGGGATACGCAGTATTTT.

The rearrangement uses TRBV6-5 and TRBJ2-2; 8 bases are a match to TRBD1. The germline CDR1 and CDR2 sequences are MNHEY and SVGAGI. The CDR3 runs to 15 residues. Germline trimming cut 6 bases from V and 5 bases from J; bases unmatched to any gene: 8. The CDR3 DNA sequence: TGTGCCAGCAGAAGACAGGGGAAGGTAACCGGGGAGCTGTTTTTT. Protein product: CASRRQGKVTGELFF.

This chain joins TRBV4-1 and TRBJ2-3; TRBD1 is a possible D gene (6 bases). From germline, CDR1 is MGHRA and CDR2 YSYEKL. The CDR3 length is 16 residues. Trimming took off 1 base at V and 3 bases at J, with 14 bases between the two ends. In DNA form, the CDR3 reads TGCGCCAGCAGCCAAGTGGGCAGGGGCCTTACAGATACGCAGTATTTT. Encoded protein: CASSQVGRGLTDTQYF.

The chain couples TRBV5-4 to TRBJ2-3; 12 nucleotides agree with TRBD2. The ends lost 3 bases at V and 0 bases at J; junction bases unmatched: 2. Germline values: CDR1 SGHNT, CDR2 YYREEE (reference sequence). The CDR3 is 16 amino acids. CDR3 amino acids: CASSSGLAGSTDTQYF. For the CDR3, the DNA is TGTGCCAGCAGCTCCGGACTAGCGGGGAGCACAGATACGCAGTATTTT.

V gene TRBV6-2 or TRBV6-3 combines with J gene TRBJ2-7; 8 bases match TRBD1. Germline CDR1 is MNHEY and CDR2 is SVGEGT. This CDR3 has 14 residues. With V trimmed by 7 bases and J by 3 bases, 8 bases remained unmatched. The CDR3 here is CASTKRGQDYEQYF. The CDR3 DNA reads TGTGCCAGCACCAAAAGGGGACAGGACTACGAGCAGTACTTC.

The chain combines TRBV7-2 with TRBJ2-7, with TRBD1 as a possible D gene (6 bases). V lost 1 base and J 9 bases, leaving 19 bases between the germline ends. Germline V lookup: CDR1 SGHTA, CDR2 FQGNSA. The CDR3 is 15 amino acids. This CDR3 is CASSLEATGSFRQYF. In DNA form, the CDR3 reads TGTGCCAGCAGCTTAGAGGCAACAGGGTCCTTTAGGCAGTACTTC. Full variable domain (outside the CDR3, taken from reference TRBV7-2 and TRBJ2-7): GAGVSQSPSNKVTEKGKDVELRCDPISGHTALYWYRQSLGQGLEFLIYFQGNSAPDKSGLPSDRFSAERTGGSVSTLTIQRTQQEDSAVYLCASSLEATGSFRQYFGPGTRLTVT.

CDR3 region: CASLRRGRGEQYF. CDR3 sequence (DNA): TGTGCCAGCCTCCGACGGGGTCGCGGCGAGCAGTACTTC. V and J are TRBV2 and TRBJ2-7, with a tentative D call TRBD2 (5 bases). Germline CDR1 is SNHLY and CDR2 is FYNNEI. The CDR3 consists of 13 residues. V gave up 8 bases and J gave up 6 bases, with 17 bases separating them.

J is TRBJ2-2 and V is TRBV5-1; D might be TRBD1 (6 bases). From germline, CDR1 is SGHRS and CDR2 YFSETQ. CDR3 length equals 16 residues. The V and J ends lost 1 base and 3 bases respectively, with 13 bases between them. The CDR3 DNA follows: TGCGCCAGCAGCTTGAACGATCCAGGGGACACCGGGGAGCTGTTTTTT. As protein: CASSLNDPGDTGELFF.

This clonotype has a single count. The CDR3: CASKVYEGASDTQYF. In DNA, the CDR3 is TGTGCCAGCAAAGTCTACGAGGGGGCATCAGATACGCAGTATTTT. The chain uses TRBV12-3 or TRBV12-4 and TRBJ2-3, with 7 positions matching TRBD1. The CDR3 extends over 15 amino acids. Trimming took 7 bases from V and 4 from J; bases not matched to a gene: 11.

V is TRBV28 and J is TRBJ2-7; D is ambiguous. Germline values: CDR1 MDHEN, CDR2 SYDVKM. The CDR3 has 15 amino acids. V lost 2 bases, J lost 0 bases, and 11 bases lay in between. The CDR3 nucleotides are TGTGCCAGCAGTTTACCCGGCCTTAACTCCTACGAGCAGTACTTC. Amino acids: CASSLPGLNSYEQYF. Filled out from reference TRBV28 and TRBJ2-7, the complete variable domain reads DVKVTQSSRYLVKRTGEKVFLECVQDMDHENMFWYRQDPGLGLRLIYFSYDVKMKEKGDIPEGYSVSREKKERFSLILESASTNQTSMYLCASSLPGLNSYEQYFGPGTRLTVT.

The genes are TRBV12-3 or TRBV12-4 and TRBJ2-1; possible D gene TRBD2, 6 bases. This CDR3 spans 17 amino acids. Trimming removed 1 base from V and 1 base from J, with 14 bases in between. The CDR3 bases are TGTGCCAGCAGTTTAGGGCCGTCGGGGGATTCCTACAATGAGCAGTTCTTC. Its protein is CASSLGPSGDSYNEQFF.

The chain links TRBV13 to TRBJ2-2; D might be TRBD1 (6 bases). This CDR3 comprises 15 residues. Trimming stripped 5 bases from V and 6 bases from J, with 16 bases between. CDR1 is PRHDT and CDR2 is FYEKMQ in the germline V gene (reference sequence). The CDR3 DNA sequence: TGTGCCAGCAGCCCGGGACAAGGTCGGCCCGGGGAGCTGTTTTTT. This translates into CASSPGQGRPGELFF.

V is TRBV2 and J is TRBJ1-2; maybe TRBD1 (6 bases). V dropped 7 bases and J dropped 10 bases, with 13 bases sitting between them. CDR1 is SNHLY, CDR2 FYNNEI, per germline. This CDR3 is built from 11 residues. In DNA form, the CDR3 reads TGTGCCAGCACCCGACAGGACCACTACACCTTC. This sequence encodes CASTRQDHYTF.

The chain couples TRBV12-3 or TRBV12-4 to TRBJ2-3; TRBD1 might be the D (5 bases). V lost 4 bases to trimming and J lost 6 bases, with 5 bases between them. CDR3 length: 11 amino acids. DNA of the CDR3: TGTGCCAGCAGTTGGGGCGATACGCAGTATTTT. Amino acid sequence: CASSWGDTQYF.

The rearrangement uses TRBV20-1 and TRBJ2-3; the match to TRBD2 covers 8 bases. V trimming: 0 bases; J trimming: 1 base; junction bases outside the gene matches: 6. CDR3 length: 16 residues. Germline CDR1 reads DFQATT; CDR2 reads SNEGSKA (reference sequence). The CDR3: CSARDAGAGGTDTQYF. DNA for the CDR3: TGCAGTGCTAGAGATGCAGGAGCGGGGGGCACAGATACGCAGTATTTT.

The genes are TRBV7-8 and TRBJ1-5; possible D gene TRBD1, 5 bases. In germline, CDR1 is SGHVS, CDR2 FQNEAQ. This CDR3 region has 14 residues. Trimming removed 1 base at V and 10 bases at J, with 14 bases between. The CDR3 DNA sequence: TGTGCCAGCAGCTTAGTAACAGGCTTGGCCCCCCAGCATTTT. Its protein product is CASSLVTGLAPQHF.

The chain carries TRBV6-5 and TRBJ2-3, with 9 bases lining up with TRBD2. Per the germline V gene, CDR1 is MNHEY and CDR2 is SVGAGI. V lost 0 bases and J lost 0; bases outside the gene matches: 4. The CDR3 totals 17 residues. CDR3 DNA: TGTGCCAGCAGTTACTCTCCCCTAGCGGGGAGCACAGATACGCAGTATTTT. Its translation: CASSYSPLAGSTDTQYF.

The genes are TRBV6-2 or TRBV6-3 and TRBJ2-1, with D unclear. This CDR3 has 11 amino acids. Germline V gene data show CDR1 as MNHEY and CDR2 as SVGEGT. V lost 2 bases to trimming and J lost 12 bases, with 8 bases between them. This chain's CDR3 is CASSYRGAQFF. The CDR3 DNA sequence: TGTGCCAGCAGTTACCGCGGAGCGCAGTTCTTC.

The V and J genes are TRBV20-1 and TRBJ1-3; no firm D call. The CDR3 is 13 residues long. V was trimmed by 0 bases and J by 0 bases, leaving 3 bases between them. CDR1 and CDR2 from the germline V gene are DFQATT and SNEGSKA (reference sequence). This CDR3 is CSARESSGNTIYF. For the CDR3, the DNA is TGCAGTGCTAGAGAAAGCTCTGGAAACACCATATATTTT.

The CDR3 DNA reads TGTGCCAGCAGTTCCCGGGGCAGGGTCCCAGATACGCAGTATTTT. Its translation: CASSSRGRVPDTQYF. The V and J genes are TRBV27 and TRBJ2-3, with D perhaps TRBD1 or TRBD2 (5 bases each). The V end was cut by 4 bases, the J end by 4 bases, with 15 bases between. Germline CDR1 and CDR2: MNHEY and SMNVEV (reference sequence). The CDR3 covers 15 residues.

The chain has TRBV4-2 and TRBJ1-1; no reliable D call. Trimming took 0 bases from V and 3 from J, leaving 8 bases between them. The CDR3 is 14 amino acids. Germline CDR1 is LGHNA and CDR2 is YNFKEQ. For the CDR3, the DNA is TGTGCCAGCAGCCAAGAAGGGTCGCACACTGAAGCTTTCTTT. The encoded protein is CASSQEGSHTEAFF.

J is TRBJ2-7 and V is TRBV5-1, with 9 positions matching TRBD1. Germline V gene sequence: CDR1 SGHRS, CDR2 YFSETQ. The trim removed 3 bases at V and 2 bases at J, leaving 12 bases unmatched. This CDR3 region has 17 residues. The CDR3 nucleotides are TGCGCCAGCAGCTCTGGACAGGGGAAGGGGTTCACCTACGAGCAGTACTTC. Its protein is CASSSGQGKGFTYEQYF.

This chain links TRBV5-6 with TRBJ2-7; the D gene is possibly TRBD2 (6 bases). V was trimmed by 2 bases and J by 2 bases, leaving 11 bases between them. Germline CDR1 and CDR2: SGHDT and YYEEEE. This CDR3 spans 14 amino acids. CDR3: CASSFLGGPYEQYF. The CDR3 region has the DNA TGTGCCAGCAGCTTCCTGGGGGGTCCCTACGAGCAGTACTTC.